The 18 T cell receptor beta chains presented below share a single source sample, sequenced in a study of T cells in Graves' hyperthyroidism and ophthalmopathy. RNA transcripts were the template for amplifying TCR beta CDR3 regions. Using the HTBI primer set, a first-round RT-PCR was run on the TCR CDR3. TCRdb re-called the multiplex PCR reads through MiXCR, storing one row per CDR3 protein. The table records 550,000 to 600,000 distinct CDR3 sequences, around 45% of them present only once. Sequences were obtained from peripheral blood or thyroid tissue (not recorded which). All receptors come from an adult woman with Graves' disease, either hyperthyroidism or ophthalmopathy (not recorded which).

This clonotype was seen ten or more times. This chain connects TRBV6-5 to TRBJ2-7; 10 positions match TRBD2. J gave up 0 bases and V 3 bases, and 5 bases lay outside the gene matches. Germline values: CDR1 MNHEY, CDR2 SVGAGI. This CDR3 region has 16 residues. The CDR3 reads CASSYTGLADSYEQYF. CDR3 DNA sequence: TGTGCCAGCAGTTATACCGGACTAGCGGACTCCTACGAGCAGTACTTC.

This clonotype was seen at least ten times. The rearrangement links TRBV11-2 to TRBJ1-3; weak D call: TRBD1 (6 bases). Germline-derived CDR1 and CDR2 are SGHAT and FQNNGV. Trimming took 3 bases from V and 2 from J, leaving 11 bases between them. CDR3 length: 15 amino acids. The CDR3 DNA follows: TGTGCCAGCAGCTTTACAGGGATCGCTGGAAACACCATATATTTT. Protein: CASSFTGIAGNTIYF.

The V call is TRBV7-1, the J call TRBJ2-2, with TRBD2 as a possible D gene (6 bases). TRBV7-1 is an ORF; its function is uncertain. The CDR3 spans 16 residues. The V end was cut by 2 bases, the J end by 4 bases, with 14 bases between. Here the CDR3 reads CASSSTRRATTGELFF. CDR3 nucleotides: TGTGCCAGCAGCTCAACGAGGAGGGCCACCACCGGGGAGCTGTTTTTT.

The sample holds many counts of this clonotype. The chain employs TRBV12-3 or TRBV12-4 and TRBJ1-5; D unresolved. This CDR3 region has 14 residues. Trimming took 2 bases from V and 1 from J, leaving 6 bases between them. The DNA for the CDR3 is TGTGCCAGCAGTTTATGGGAGAGCAATCAGCCCCAGCATTTT. It codes for CASSLWESNQPQHF.

Ten or more counts support this clonotype. V usage is TRBV5-1 and J usage is TRBJ2-7; D is unclear. V lost 1 base and J lost 5, with 16 bases in between. Germline-derived CDR1 and CDR2 are SGHRS and YFSETQ. This CDR3 is built from 15 residues. CDR3 protein: CASSLSVRSLDEQYF. The CDR3 nucleotides are TGCGCCAGCAGCTTGTCCGTACGGAGTCTCGACGAGCAGTACTTC. Full variable domain (remainder filled in from reference TRBV5-1 and TRBJ2-7): KAGVTQTPRYLIKTRGQQVTLSCSPISGHRSVSWYQQTPGQGLQFLFEYFSETQRNKGNFPGRFSGRQFSNSRSEMNVSTLELGDSALYLCASSLSVRSLDEQYFGPGTRLTVT.

About this clonotype: A much larger clone is a single base away; this may be a read error. V usage is TRBV6-1 and J usage is TRBJ2-5, with a tentative D call TRBD2 (6 bases). The V gene lost 4 bases and the J gene lost 9 bases, with 18 bases spanning the gap. CDR3 length: 14 amino acids. CDR1 is MNHNS, CDR2 SASEGT, per germline. CDR3 DNA sequence: TGTGCCAGCAGTGGGGGCCTTCGGAGGGAGGCCCAGTACTTC. Translated, it gives CASSGGLRREAQYF.

This clonotype was counted once. V gene TRBV7-9 combines with J gene TRBJ1-1; 7 bases fit TRBD1. The CDR3 is made up of 14 amino acids. The germline CDR1 and CDR2 sequences are SEHNR and FQNEAQ (reference sequence). The trim removed 5 bases at V and 8 bases at J, leaving 11 bases unmatched. DNA of the CDR3: TGTGCCAGCAGCCGCCGACAGGGAGACATGGAAGCTTTCTTT. Protein sequence: CASSRRQGDMEAFF.

This rearrangement joins TRBV30 to TRBJ2-3; D gene unclear. V shed 0 bases and J shed 5 bases, with 3 bases lying between them. The CDR3 runs to 11 residues. Per the germline V gene, CDR1 is GTSNPN and CDR2 is SVGIG (reference sequence). CDR3: CAWSVGDTQYF. Here the CDR3 DNA reads TGTGCCTGGAGTGTAGGAGATACGCAGTATTTT.

In this sample, this clonotype turned up a few times. The chain links TRBV25-1 to TRBJ1-2; D is ambiguous. Per germline, CDR1 MGHDK and CDR2 SYGVNS. V dropped 7 bases and J dropped 8 bases, with 11 bases sitting between them. CDR3 size: 11 residues. CDR3 region: CASKFGYGYTF. The CDR3, as DNA: TGTGCCAGCAAATTTGGGTACGGCTACACCTTC.

The rearrangement joins TRBV7-9 to TRBJ2-5, with D unclear. V gave up 0 bases and J gave up 7 bases, with 15 bases separating them. The germline gives CDR1 SEHNR, CDR2 FQNEAQ (reference sequence). The CDR3 contains 15 residues. This CDR3 reads CASSLAGSAPGTQYF. The CDR3 DNA reads TGTGCCAGCAGCTTAGCCGGGTCAGCCCCAGGGACCCAGTACTTC.

The chain combines TRBV2 with TRBJ2-1, with 11 bases lining up with TRBD2. The trim removed 10 bases at V and 2 bases at J, leaving 10 bases unmatched. The germline V gene encodes CDR1 SNHLY and CDR2 FYNNEI. The CDR3 runs 16 residues. CDR3 loop: CAIKAPGLAAYNEQFF. CDR3 nucleotide sequence: TGTGCCATCAAGGCACCGGGACTAGCGGCCTACAATGAGCAGTTCTTC. Complete variable domain (other parts from reference TRBV2 and TRBJ2-1): EPEVTQTPSHQVTQMGQEVILRCVPISNHLYFYWYRQILGQKVEFLVSFYNNEISEKSEIFDDQFSVERPDGSNFTLKIRSTKLEDSAMYFCAIKAPGLAAYNEQFFGPGTRLTVL.

This clonotype came up many times. This chain links TRBV7-2 with TRBJ2-5; D is undetermined. CDR1 SGHTA and CDR2 FQGNSA come from the germline V gene. V dropped 5 bases and J dropped 0 bases, with 10 bases sitting between them. CDR3 length: 14 amino acids. CDR3 amino acids: CASSLRRYQETQYF. CDR3 sequence (DNA): TGTGCCAGCAGCCTGAGGCGATACCAAGAGACCCAGTACTTC.

This sequence joins TRBV10-3 and TRBJ1-4; 7 positions match TRBD1. Germline V gene sequence: CDR1 ENHRY, CDR2 SYGVKD. This CDR3 has 15 residues. The V gene end was trimmed by 3 bases and the J gene end by 6 bases; junction bases not matched to a gene: 7. CDR3 region: CAISDGFGTDEKLFF. As DNA, the CDR3 is TGTGCCATCAGTGACGGCTTCGGGACAGATGAAAAACTGTTTTTT.

In its sample, this clonotype was seen a few times. This sequence joins TRBV5-4 and TRBJ2-7, with 7 bases lining up with TRBD2. In germline, CDR1 is SGHNT, CDR2 YYREEE (reference sequence). V trimming: 2 bases; J trimming: 7 bases; junction bases outside the gene matches: 6. The CDR3 contains 13 residues. The CDR3 region is CASSLVSGKEQYF. In DNA, the CDR3 is TGTGCCAGCAGCTTAGTAAGCGGGAAAGAGCAGTACTTC.

The chain has TRBV20-1 and TRBJ2-3; 7 bases are a match to TRBD1. V lost 5 bases and J lost 2; bases outside the gene matches: 7. CDR3 length equals 14 residues. Germline-derived CDR1 and CDR2 are DFQATT and SNEGSKA (reference sequence). The CDR3 region has the DNA TGCAGTGCTGGAGCAGGGGGTCTCACAGATACGCAGTATTTT. Amino acid sequence: CSAGAGGLTDTQYF.

The chain combines TRBV24-1 with TRBJ2-5, with D perhaps assigned TRBD1 or TRBD2 (5 bases each). Germline lookup yields CDR1 KGHDR and CDR2 SFDVKD. V lost 1 base to trimming and J lost 4 bases, with 18 bases between them. There are 17 residues in the CDR3. The CDR3 reads CATSDLLGHGDRETQYF. CDR3 in DNA: TGTGCCACCAGTGATTTATTGGGGCACGGGGACCGAGAGACCCAGTACTTC.

This clonotype appeared many times. The rearrangement joins TRBV20-1 to TRBJ1-5; 7 bases are a match to TRBD1. The CDR3 runs to 14 residues. After removal of 1 base from V and 5 bases from J, the junction contained 5 bases not matched to a gene. Looked up from germline, CDR1 is DFQATT and CDR2 is SNEGSKA (reference sequence). CDR3 protein: CSARVRDSYQPQHF. The CDR3 bases are TGCAGTGCTAGAGTCCGGGACAGTTATCAGCCCCAGCATTTT.

This clonotype was seen a few times. The V gene is TRBV3-1, the J gene TRBJ2-2; unclear D gene. Germline V gene sequence: CDR1 LGHDT, CDR2 YNNKEL (reference sequence). The V gene lost 4 bases and the J gene lost 2 bases, with 14 bases spanning the gap. There are 16 residues in the CDR3. The CDR3 DNA sequence: TGTGCCAGCAGCCCCGTGAGGCTAGATAACACCGGGGAGCTGTTTTTT. It translates to CASSPVRLDNTGELFF. Variable domain in full (rest from reference TRBV3-1 and TRBJ2-2): DTAVSQTPKYLVTQMGNDKSIKCEQNLGHDTMYWYKQDSKKFLKIMFSYNNKELIINETVPNRFSPKSPDKAHLNLHINSLELGDSAVYFCASSPVRLDNTGELFFGEGSRLTVL.